This T cell receptor (beta chain) was sequenced for a study of control samples from healthy donors and cancer patients. Data came from immunoSEQ multiplex PCR; TCRdb stores just in-frame clones and leaves some out. The sample has some 120,000 clones, 93% seen once; the top ten hold roughly 2.5%. This CDR3 spans 17 amino acids. V shed 0 bases and J 7 bases; nucleotides not matched to a gene: 12. CDR1 and CDR2 (germline): SGHRS, YFSETQ. The origin of this receptor is a man aged 25-45 years in good health. The rearrangement links TRBV5-1 to TRBJ1-2, with 10 bases identical to TRBD1. The sequencing sample was made of blood. DNA of the CDR3: TGCGCCAGCAGCTTGGTAGGGGCGGGACAGGGGTCTTCTGGCTACACCTTC. It translates to CASSLVGAGQGSSGYTF.